A selection of T cell receptor beta chains follows, all from one sample in a study of shared clonotypes between healthy human individuals. The assay was immunoSEQ multiplex PCR, and TCRdb's table has in-frame clones only and misses some. The sample carries around 1.6 million clones, 95% to 99% recorded once. The sample consisted of naive CD4+ T cells sorted from blood. Receptor source: a man aged 25 to 40 in good health. The CDR3 runs from the conserved cysteine through the conserved F or W. Fields, in order: V gene, D gene, clone size, J gene, CDR3 protein, CDR3 DNA. D genes are given only for firm matches. Some rows mark clone size as missing; the rest say once, few, many or name a class of expanded clone.

TRBV6-5	-	-	TRBJ2-7	CASMLRGKWEQYF	TGTGCCAGCATGCTCAGGGGCAAGTGGGAGCAGTACTTC
TRBV4-3	TRBD2	-	TRBJ2-7	CASSQDLADSSYEQYF	TGCGCCAGCAGCCAAGACCTAGCGGATAGCTCCTACGAGCAGTACTTC
TRBV14	TRBD2	-	TRBJ2-1	CASSQPSGTYNEQFF	TGTGCCAGCAGCCAGCCTAGCGGAACCTACAATGAGCAGTTCTTC
TRBV25-1	TRBD2	-	TRBJ2-1	CASSSREGRFNEQFF	TGTGCCAGCAGTTCGCGGGAGGGCCGATTCAATGAGCAGTTCTTC
TRBV6-5	-	few	TRBJ2-1	CASSYFRSRNEQFF	TGTGCCAGCAGTTACTTTCGGTCCCGCAATGAGCAGTTCTTC
TRBV7-9	-	once	TRBJ2-1	CASSKGREQFF	TGTGCCAGCAGCAAAGGGAGGGAGCAGTTCTTC
TRBV29-1	TRBD2	-	TRBJ2-1	CSVVKAGGGGALNEQFF	TGCAGCGTTGTCAAGGCGGGAGGTGGGGGGGCCTTAAATGAGCAGTTCTTC
TRBV30	-	-	TRBJ2-5	CAWSQIETQYF	TGTGCCTGGAGCCAGATTGAGACCCAGTACTTC
TRBV5-1	-	-	TRBJ1-2	CASSLQGYYGYTF	TGCGCCAGCAGCTTGCAGGGATACTATGGCTACACCTTC
TRBV9	-	-	TRBJ1-4	CASSVGPGGEKLFF	TGTGCCAGCAGCGTAGGACCGGGAGGTGAAAAACTGTTTTTT
TRBV18	-	-	TRBJ1-2	CASSPPETYGYTF	TGTGCCAGCTCACCACCGGAGACGTATGGCTACACCTTC
TRBV5-1	TRBD2	-	TRBJ2-5	CASSLLAGGQETQYF	TGCGCCAGCAGCTTGCTAGCGGGAGGTCAAGAGACCCAGTACTTC
TRBV7-2	-	-	TRBJ2-3	CASSPTGGPDTQYF	TGTGCCAGCAGCCCCACTGGAGGCCCAGATACGCAGTATTTT
TRBV19	-	-	TRBJ1-5	CASSITGLNQPQHF	TGTGCCAGTAGTATTACCGGGCTCAATCAGCCCCAGCATTTT
TRBV5-1	-	-	TRBJ2-2	CASSLDQAGELFF	TGCGCCAGCAGCTTGGACCAGGCCGGGGAGCTGTTTTTT
TRBV9	-	-	TRBJ2-2	CASSVAGSGTGELFF	TGTGCCAGCAGCGTAGCGGGGTCGGGCACCGGGGAGCTGTTTTTT
TRBV18	-	-	TRBJ2-7	CASSPTEGYEQYF	TGTGCCAGCTCACCTACCGAGGGCTACGAGCAGTACTTC
TRBV2	-	-	TRBJ1-1	CASSGPGQGTEAFF	TGTGCCAGCAGTGGCCCAGGGCAGGGCACTGAAGCTTTCTTT
TRBV6-1	TRBD2	-	TRBJ2-3	CATDEASGGTQYF	TGTGCCACCGACGAAGCTAGCGGGGGCACGCAGTATTTT
TRBV27	TRBD2	-	TRBJ2-3	CASSTPNPWERGTDTQYF	TGTGCCAGCAGCACCCCGAACCCCTGGGAGCGGGGAACAGATACGCAGTATTTT
TRBV4-3	-	-	TRBJ2-7	CASSRRSGGHYEQYF	TGCGCCAGCAGCCGTCGCAGCGGCGGTCACTACGAGCAGTACTTC
TRBV19	-	-	TRBJ1-1	CASSPRTGNTEAFF	TGTGCCAGTAGTCCACGGACGGGTAACACTGAAGCTTTCTTT
TRBV5-1	-	-	TRBJ2-3	CASSKSTSTDTQYF	TGCGCCAGCAGCAAAAGTACCAGCACAGATACGCAGTATTTT
TRBV28	-	-	TRBJ2-1	CASSETELSYNEQFF	TGTGCCAGCAGTGAGACCGAGCTTTCCTACAATGAGCAGTTCTTC